This TCR beta chain appears in the sequencing data of a study of cytomegalovirus exposure and HLA in healthy donors. PCR employed 60 Vbeta and 13 Jbeta primers. Sequencing was performed with immunoSEQ multiplex PCR; in TCRdb, only in-frame clones are kept and a portion is missing. Of about 89,000 clones in the sample, roughly 9.4% were seen once. Germline V lookup: CDR1 KGHSH, CDR2 LQKENI. Trimming stripped 3 bases from V and 5 bases from J, with 10 bases between. CDR3 size: 13 residues. A word on this clone: What it binds is unknown.

Study-wide points: Later genetic work tied a missense DCLRE1C variant to beta-chain V and J trimming.

Material: PBMCs. The chain joins TRBV18 to TRBJ1-2, with D unresolved. This sequence originates from a man in his forties or fifties in good health and CMV-seropositive. Here the CDR3 DNA reads TGTGCCAGCTCACCCACAGACCTGTATGGCTACACCTTC. This sequence encodes CASSPTDLYGYTF. Complete variable domain (other parts from reference TRBV18 and TRBJ1-2): NAGVMQNPRHLVRRRGQEARLRCSPMKGHSHVYWYRQLPEEGLKFMVYLQKENIIDESGMPKERFSAEFPKEGPSILRIQQVVRGDSAAYFCASSPTDLYGYTFGSGTRLTVV.